Below are 31 T cell receptor beta chains sequenced from a single sample in a study of cytomegalovirus exposure and HLA in healthy donors. PCR employed 60 Vbeta and 13 Jbeta primers. Clones were read by immunoSEQ multiplex PCR, and TCRdb kept only the in-frame ones, dropping some. The sample has 150,000 to 190,000 clones, 80% to 90% seen once; the top ten hold about 2.1%. Sample: PBMCs. The receptors were sampled from a woman aged 18-29 years in good health and CMV-seronegative.

The chain couples TRBV5-1 to TRBJ2-7, with D unclear. This CDR3 spans 13 amino acids. V dropped 2 bases and J dropped 1 base, with 7 bases sitting between them. Looked up from germline, CDR1 is SGHRS and CDR2 is YFSETQ. The CDR3, as DNA: TGCGCCAGCAGCTTAGACATTTCCTACGAGCAGTACTTC. The encoded protein is CASSLDISYEQYF.

The chain is built from TRBV28 and TRBJ2-7, with 10 bases matching TRBD2. The CDR3 sequence is 14 residues long. Trimming cost V 4 bases and J 5 bases; bases outside gene matches: 5. Germline V CDR1 and CDR2: MDHEN, SYDVKM. In DNA form, the CDR3 reads TGTGCCAGCAGTTCTAGCGGGGGCCCCAACGAGCAGTACTTC. It yields the protein CASSSSGGPNEQYF.

J is TRBJ2-7 and V is TRBV19, with 12 bases identical to TRBD1. CDR1 and CDR2 (germline): LNHDA, SQIVND (reference sequence). The length of the CDR3 is 18 residues. V dropped 0 bases and J dropped 6; count of bases not matched to a gene: 12. In DNA, the CDR3 is TGTGCCAGTAGTATAGAAGCTTACAACCGGGACAGGGGGCGCGAGCAGTACTTC. Translating gives CASSIEAYNRDRGREQYF.

J is TRBJ2-5 and V is TRBV5-4, with a tentative D call TRBD1 (5 bases). The last part of the DNA fits TRBJ2-7 better; the J call may be wrong. Germline V CDR1 and CDR2: SGHNT, YYREEE (reference sequence). CDR3 length: 15 residues. CDR3 region: CASSLEAGKTYEQYF. The DNA of the CDR3 is TGTGCCAGCAGCTTGGAAGCAGGGAAAACCTACGAGCAGTACTTC.

The chain recombines TRBV6-5 with TRBJ2-7; TRBD1 might be the D (6 bases). This CDR3 spans 14 amino acids. Trimming removed 2 bases from V and 7 bases from J, with 15 bases in between. Germline lookup yields CDR1 MNHEY and CDR2 SVGAGI. In nucleotides, the CDR3 is TGTGCCAGCAGTTACGCCAGGGGAGACGGGGAGCAGTACTTC. This encodes CASSYARGDGEQYF.

The rearrangement uses TRBV5-1 and TRBJ2-5; TRBD1 agrees at 10 bases. The tail of the sequence fits TRBJ2-7 better, so the J call may be wrong. The V gene's germline CDR1 is SGHRS and CDR2 YFSETQ. This CDR3 region has 14 residues. CDR3 sequence: CASSFSGTGAEQYF. The DNA of the CDR3 is TGCGCCAGCAGCTTCTCCGGGACAGGGGCCGAGCAGTACTTC.

V usage is TRBV4-1 and J usage is TRBJ2-7; tentatively, D is TRBD1 (6 bases). This CDR3 is 13 amino acids long. The V gene's germline CDR1 is MGHRA and CDR2 YSYEKL. The V end lost 3 bases, the J end lost 5 bases, and 11 bases lay between the germline ends. The CDR3 DNA follows: TGCGCCAGCAGCCAGGTACAGGGCCACGAGCAGTACTTC. Translated, it gives CASSQVQGHEQYF.

This clone has a handful of counts. The CDR3 reads CATSRSGTGGAYEQYF. The CDR3 DNA reads TGTGCCACCAGCAGATCCGGGACGGGGGGGGCCTACGAGCAGTACTTC. The rearrangement links TRBV15 to TRBJ2-5; TRBD2 matches at 8 bases. Gene TRBJ2-7 matches the end of the DNA better, so the J call may be wrong. Per germline, CDR1 LNHNV and CDR2 YYDKDF (reference sequence). The CDR3 has 16 residues.

The chain has TRBV29-1 and TRBJ2-7; D is ambiguous. CDR3 size: 10 residues. Trimming shortened V by 6 bases and J by 5 bases, and 8 bases separated the two germline ends. The germline gives CDR1 SQVTM, CDR2 ANQGSEA. CDR3 DNA: TGCAGCGTGCAGGAACACGAGCAGTACTTC. As protein: CSVQEHEQYF.

This chain links TRBV14 with TRBJ1-2, with D hard to call. Trimming stripped 4 bases from V and 4 bases from J, with 16 bases between. The CDR3 sequence is 15 residues long. The germline CDR1 and CDR2 sequences are SGHDN and FVKESK. The CDR3 nucleotides read TGTGCCAGCAGCCCCCCTTTGAGTTCGGGCTATGGCTACACCTTC. Translation: CASSPPLSSGYGYTF.

This chain joins TRBV27 and TRBJ2-7; 8 bases fit TRBD2. Germline V CDR1 and CDR2: MNHEY, SMNVEV (reference sequence). The CDR3 extends over 16 amino acids. J gave up 8 bases and V 5 bases, and 17 bases lay outside the gene matches. The CDR3 reads CASSPAAVLAGQKQYF. The CDR3 DNA follows: TGTGCCAGCAGTCCGGCGGCGGTGTTAGCGGGACAAAAGCAGTACTTC.

This chain links TRBV7-8 with TRBJ2-7, with 8 bases aligning to TRBD1. This CDR3 spans 15 amino acids. V was pared by 1 base and J by 7 bases, with 9 bases of the junction left unmatched. Germline values: CDR1 SGHVS, CDR2 FQNEAQ. CDR3 sequence: CASSLGGQGGLEQYF. The CDR3, as DNA: TGTGCCAGCAGCTTAGGAGGACAGGGTGGGCTGGAGCAGTACTTC.

The chain is built from TRBV11-2 and TRBJ2-2; D is unresolved. Trimming stripped 7 bases from V and 1 base from J, with 10 bases between. Germline V gene sequence: CDR1 SGHAT, CDR2 FQNNGV. The CDR3 has 14 amino acids. CDR3 amino acids: CASTRPGNTGELFF. In nucleotides, the CDR3 is TGTGCCAGCACCCGCCCAGGGAACACCGGGGAGCTGTTTTTT.

The chain uses TRBV5-5 and TRBJ2-1; 8 bases agree with TRBD1. The CDR3 consists of 15 residues. Germline V CDR1 and CDR2: SGHKS, YYEKEE (reference sequence). The V and J ends lost 0 bases and 3 bases, in that order; junction bases with no gene match: 2. The CDR3 DNA sequence: TGTGCCAGCAGCTTGGGGACAGGGATCTACAATGAGCAGTTCTTC. It translates to CASSLGTGIYNEQFF.

This chain joins TRBV18 and TRBJ2-1; D may be TRBD1 (6 bases). There are 13 residues in the CDR3. CDR1 is KGHSH and CDR2 is LQKENI in the germline V gene. V shed 1 base and J shed 12 bases, with 13 bases lying between them. CDR3 region: CASSPRYRDVQFF. The CDR3 nucleotides are TGTGCCAGCTCACCACGGTACAGGGATGTGCAGTTCTTC.

The chain employs TRBV4-2 and TRBJ2-1, with 10 bases matching TRBD2. CDR1 and CDR2 (germline): LGHNA, YNFKEQ. The CDR3 length is 19 residues. J gave up 2 bases and V 1 base, and 11 bases lay outside the gene matches. The chain's CDR3 is CASSQGVASGSITYNEQFF. CDR3 coding DNA: TGTGCCAGCAGCCAAGGTGTGGCTAGCGGGAGTATCACCTACAATGAGCAGTTCTTC.

This chain joins TRBV6-1 and TRBJ2-3; TRBD1 matches 8 bases. The V gene's germline CDR1 is MNHNS and CDR2 SASEGT. The V segment lost 2 bases and the J segment 4 bases; nucleotides outside the gene matches: 5. The CDR3 spans 15 residues. The CDR3 here is CASSEQGAMADTQYF. In DNA, the CDR3 is TGTGCCAGCAGTGAACAGGGGGCGATGGCAGATACGCAGTATTTT.

The chain joins TRBV7-9 to TRBJ2-5, with D uncertain. Germline CDR1 and CDR2: SEHNR and FQNEAQ (reference sequence). V was clipped by 2 bases and J by 7 bases, with 11 bases between them. This CDR3 contains 13 residues. CDR3 sequence (DNA): TGTGCCAGCAGCTTAACTTTTGCCGGGACCCAGTACTTC. Its protein product is CASSLTFAGTQYF.

The J gene is TRBJ1-3, the V gene TRBV28, with D possibly TRBD1 on 6 matching bases. Trimming removed 5 bases from V and 4 bases from J, with 15 bases in between. CDR1 MDHEN and CDR2 SYDVKM come from the germline V gene. This CDR3 has 15 residues. The CDR3 coding sequence is TGTGCCAGCAGTAGCGGGGGCGCTGAGGGAAACACCATATATTTT. Translating it yields CASSSGGAEGNTIYF.

The rearrangement links TRBV6-5 to TRBJ2-1, with 10 bases matching TRBD2. This CDR3 spans 15 amino acids. Germline V gene sequence: CDR1 MNHEY, CDR2 SVGAGI. J lost 7 bases, V lost 7 bases, and 10 bases had no gene match. CDR3 in amino acids: CASTQSGGALNEQFF. CDR3 DNA sequence: TGTGCCAGCACCCAGAGCGGGGGGGCTTTGAATGAGCAGTTCTTC.

CDR3 protein: CASSQDPSRPTDTQYF. In DNA form, the CDR3 reads TGCGCCAGCAGCCAAGACCCTAGCCGCCCCACAGATACGCAGTATTTT. This chain joins TRBV4-3 and TRBJ2-3, with TRBD2 as a possible D gene (5 bases). The germline CDR1 and CDR2 sequences are LGHNA and YSLEER. This CDR3 region has 16 residues. V lost 0 bases and J 2 bases, leaving 12 bases between the germline ends.

Concerning this clone itself: One end of the junction does not line up with germline, which may come from a read error. The V gene is TRBV7-7, the J gene TRBJ2-5, with D unresolved. The germline CDR1 and CDR2 sequences are SSHAT and FNYEAQ (reference sequence). The length of the CDR3 is 14 residues. The CDR3, as DNA: TGTGCTAGCAGCTTAATTGCCGGGCAAGAGACCCAGTACTTC. As protein: CASSLIAGQETQYF. The full variable domain, completed using reference TRBV7-7 and TRBJ2-5, is GAGVSQSPRYKVTKRGQDVTLRCDPISSHATLYWYQQALGQGPEFLTYFNYEAQPDKSGLPSDRFSAERPEGSISTLTIQRTEQRDSAMYRCASSLIAGQETQYFGPGTRLLVL.

The chain joins TRBV9 to TRBJ2-2, with 10 bases fitting TRBD2. Germline lookup yields CDR1 SGDLS and CDR2 YYNGEE. The CDR3 is made up of 15 amino acids. The J segment lost 6 bases and the V segment lost 4 bases, leaving 6 bases of the junction unmatched. For the CDR3, the DNA is TGTGCCAGCAGCCAGGTAGCGGGAGGATCCGGGGAGCTGTTTTTT. This sequence encodes CASSQVAGGSGELFF.

The sample holds one count of this clone. The chain carries TRBV18 and TRBJ2-3; possibly TRBD2 for D (5 bases). Germline V CDR1 and CDR2: KGHSH, LQKENI. The V gene lost 3 bases and the J gene lost 0 bases, with 10 bases spanning the gap. This CDR3 spans 15 amino acids. In DNA, the CDR3 is TGTGCCAGCTCACCTCCCGGCGGGAGCACAGATACGCAGTATTTT. It yields the protein CASSPPGGSTDTQYF.

The chain joins TRBV27 to TRBJ2-3; tentative D call: TRBD1 (7 bases). Trimming took off 8 bases at V and 4 bases at J, with 19 bases between the two ends. CDR1 is MNHEY and CDR2 is SMNVEV in the germline V gene (reference sequence). The CDR3 sequence is 15 residues long. The CDR3: CASGGNRDSPDTQYF. The CDR3 nucleotides are TGTGCCAGCGGAGGGAACAGGGACAGCCCAGATACGCAGTATTTT.

The rearrangement links TRBV11-2 to TRBJ1-3; 9 positions match TRBD1. Germline V gene lookup returns CDR1 SGHAT and CDR2 FQNNGV. V was clipped by 5 bases and J by 1 base; unmatched bases: 3. The CDR3 extends over 15 amino acids. CDR3 sequence: CASSRGQGSGNTIYF. The CDR3 DNA reads as TGTGCCAGCAGCCGGGGACAGGGATCTGGAAACACCATATATTTT.

This clone was recorded once. The chain joins TRBV27 to TRBJ1-2; no clear D. The CDR3 runs to 15 residues. V was shortened by 3 bases and J by 1 base, with 12 bases between the two germline ends. The germline V gene encodes CDR1 MNHEY and CDR2 SMNVEV (reference sequence). CDR3 nucleotides: TGTGCCAGCAGTTTGAGCGGGCTTAATAACTATGGCTACACCTTC. This gives the protein CASSLSGLNNYGYTF.

This chain links TRBV30 with TRBJ2-1, with D possibly being TRBD2 (6 bases). Germline CDR1 is GTSNPN and CDR2 is SVGIG (reference sequence). The V and J ends lost 4 bases and 9 bases respectively, with 19 bases between them. CDR3 size: 14 residues. The CDR3 sequence is CAWTSGVDVVEQFF. CDR3 sequence (DNA): TGTGCCTGGACGTCGGGGGTGGATGTTGTTGAGCAGTTCTTC.

The V and J genes are TRBV19 and TRBJ2-1, with 8 bases aligning to TRBD2. Germline loops: CDR1 LNHDA, CDR2 SQIVND (reference sequence). The CDR3 is 14 amino acids. With 5 bases clipped from V and 3 bases from J, the junction kept 3 bases outside the gene matches. The CDR3 bases are TGTGCCAGTAGTCCCGGGGGGGACTACAATGAGCAGTTCTTC. Translation: CASSPGGDYNEQFF. The full variable domain, its missing parts supplied by reference TRBV19 and TRBJ2-1, is DGGITQSPKYLFRKEGQNVTLSCEQNLNHDAMYWYRQDPGQGLRLIYYSQIVNDFQKGDIAEGYSVSREKKESFPLTVTSAQKNPTAFYLCASSPGGDYNEQFFGPGTRLTVL.

The chain employs TRBV7-9 and TRBJ2-3; 7 bases match TRBD1. Germline loops: CDR1 SEHNR, CDR2 FQNEAQ (reference sequence). CDR3 size: 15 residues. Trimming took 1 base from V and 4 from J; bases not matched to a gene: 5. DNA for the CDR3: TGTGCCAGCAGCTTAGTACAGGGGATTGCAGATACGCAGTATTTT. The encoded protein is CASSLVQGIADTQYF.

The V and J genes are TRBV11-1 and TRBJ2-7; TRBD1 is a possible D gene (5 bases). This CDR3 is 13 amino acids long. Trimming took 0 bases from V and 7 from J, leaving 10 bases between them. Germline CDR1 reads SGHAT; CDR2 reads FQDESV (reference sequence). The CDR3: CASSLAGAREQYF. Here the CDR3 DNA reads TGTGCCAGCAGCTTAGCAGGGGCGCGTGAGCAGTACTTC.